Following are 5 T cell receptor beta chains from one sample sequenced in a study of response to subunit inactivated influenza vaccine (dated by TCRdb to the late 2010s). The library was made by RT-PCR. Sequencing relied on an Illumina HiSeq 2500. TCRdb reworked the public reads: Q25 trimming with fastp, MiXCR clone assembly, productive beta chains retained. Rows are combined by CDR3 protein, so each entry shows the most common genes and DNA. The sample table shows 180,000 or so distinct CDR3 sequences, and about 12% are seen once. Together, the top ten hold about 29% of the sample. These data are also associated with another study on T cells expressing NK-cell markers. The second source states: 5'RACE template switching, by which a universal primer site and unique molecular identifiers were added, was used to make TCR beta cDNA libraries.

The source was CD8+ T cells sorted from PBMCs, collected about 12 days after vaccination. The receptors here all came from a middle-aged man who received an inactivated influenza vaccine. Donor details come from another sample of the same person, matched by shared clones.

Only a few counts were recorded for this clonotype. This chain links TRBV20-1 with TRBJ2-1; TRBD2 agrees at 7 bases. CDR3 length: 13 amino acids. After removal of 1 base from V and 10 bases from J, the junction contained 7 bases not matched to a gene. Germline CDR1 reads DFQATT; CDR2 reads SNEGSKA (reference sequence). The CDR3 DNA reads TGCAGTGCTAGAGTCTTTAGCGGGCTCGAGCAGTTCTTC. Translating it yields CSARVFSGLEQFF.

This clonotype was picked up many times. The chain has TRBV12-3 or TRBV12-4 and TRBJ2-1, with 9 positions matching TRBD2. V was pared by 6 bases and J by 1 base, with 4 bases of the junction left unmatched. The CDR3 loop spans 15 amino acids. In nucleotides, the CDR3 is TGTGCCAGCAGCCCCCTAGCGGGATCCTACAATGAGCAGTTCTTC. Amino acid sequence: CASSPLAGSYNEQFF.

The V and J genes are TRBV20-1 and TRBJ1-2; TRBD1 is a possible D gene (5 bases). This CDR3 contains 15 residues. Trimming removed 0 bases at V and 8 bases at J, with 19 bases between. Germline CDR1 DFQATT, CDR2 SNEGSKA (reference sequence). CDR3 coding DNA: TGCAGTGCTAGAGATCCCCCAGAATGGGGCGGGGGCTACACCTTC. Translating gives CSARDPPEWGGGYTF.

The V gene is TRBV19, the J gene TRBJ2-3; the match to TRBD2 covers 10 bases. The germline gives CDR1 LNHDA, CDR2 SQIVND (reference sequence). With V trimmed by 3 bases and J by 8 bases, 5 bases remained unmatched. The CDR3 covers 14 residues. Written as DNA, the CDR3 is TGTGCCAGTAGTATGAGCGGGGGGGAAGGTACGCAGTATTTT. Translation gives CASSMSGGEGTQYF.

The chain employs TRBV6-4 and TRBJ2-1; D is ambiguous. Trimming stripped 2 bases from V and 6 bases from J, with 8 bases between. From germline, CDR1 is MRHNA and CDR2 SNTAGT. The CDR3 runs 13 residues. The DNA for the CDR3 is TGTGCCAGCAGTGACGTGGTAGGCAATGAGCAGTTCTTC. Encoded protein: CASSDVVGNEQFF.